The 27 T cell receptor beta chains below all came from one sample that was sequenced in a study of blood T cell repertoires in COVID-19. Produced via immunoSEQ multiplex PCR; TCRdb's table is partial and in-frame only. The repertoire includes approximately 160,000 clones, 81% of them detected once, and more than 9.5% sits in the top ten. Sequenced input: peripheral blood. The source of these receptors is a man in his sixties with active or convalescent COVID-19.

This clone has only a few counts. J is TRBJ2-5 and V is TRBV2; D gene ambiguous. This CDR3 comprises 12 residues. V was trimmed by 4 bases and J by 3 bases, leaving 6 bases between them. Germline V gene data show CDR1 as SNHLY and CDR2 as FYNNEI. The CDR3 loop reads CASSVLEETQYF. The CDR3 DNA sequence: TGTGCCAGCAGTGTTCTCGAAGAGACCCAGTACTTC. The whole variable domain, remainder taken from reference TRBV2 and TRBJ2-5, is EPEVTQTPSHQVTQMGQEVILRCVPISNHLYFYWYRQILGQKVEFLVSFYNNEISEKSEIFDDQFSVERPDGSNFTLKIRSTKLEDSAMYFCASSVLEETQYFGPGTRLLVL.

The CDR3: CASRQGRAGTGNTIYF. The CDR3 coding sequence is TGTGCCAGCAGGCAGGGGAGGGCAGGCACTGGAAACACCATATATTTT. The chain uses TRBV2 and TRBJ1-3, with TRBD1 as a possible D gene (6 bases). Germline loops: CDR1 SNHLY, CDR2 FYNNEI. The CDR3 consists of 16 residues. The V end was cut by 6 bases, the J end by 2 bases, with 17 bases between.

This chain links TRBV15 with TRBJ2-7, with D hard to call. The CDR3 consists of 14 residues. The V end lost 0 bases, the J end lost 0 bases, and 6 bases lay between the germline ends. The germline V gene encodes CDR1 LNHNV and CDR2 YYDKDF (reference sequence). The CDR3 bases are TGTGCCACCAGCAGAGATCCCAGCTCCTACGAGCAGTACTTC. Protein: CATSRDPSSYEQYF. The whole variable domain, filled in from reference TRBV15 and TRBJ2-7, reads DAMVIQNPRYQVTQFGKPVTLSCSQTLNHNVMYWYQQKSSQAPKLLFHYYDKDFNNEADTPDNFQSRRPNTSFCFLDIRSPGLGDTAMYLCATSRDPSSYEQYFGPGTRLTVT.

The chain uses TRBV11-3 and TRBJ2-3; 8 nucleotides line up with TRBD2. The CDR3 loop spans 15 amino acids. CDR1 and CDR2 (germline): SGHNT, YENEEA. V shed 1 base and J 2 bases; nucleotides not matched to a gene: 2. CDR3 loop: CASSLAGGSTDTQYF. CDR3 in DNA: TGTGCCAGCAGCTTAGCGGGGGGGTCCACAGATACGCAGTATTTT.

The chain employs TRBV6-4 and TRBJ1-1; no clear D. Trimming shortened V by 4 bases and J by 5 bases, and 11 bases separated the two germline ends. CDR3 length: 13 amino acids. Germline CDR1 is MRHNA and CDR2 is SNTAGT. CDR3 residues: CASSASGRTEAFF. The DNA for the CDR3 is TGTGCCAGCAGTGCCTCGGGGAGGACTGAAGCTTTCTTT.

The rearrangement joins TRBV5-1 to TRBJ2-5, with TRBD1 matching over 7 bases. This CDR3 spans 14 amino acids. Germline V lookup: CDR1 SGHRS, CDR2 YFSETQ. The junction had 4 bases not matched to a gene; V was cut back by 4 bases and J by 1 base. CDR3 amino acids: CASSRDSSQETQYF. Written as DNA, the CDR3 is TGCGCCAGCAGCCGGGACAGTTCCCAAGAGACCCAGTACTTC.

This clone was counted a few times. The V gene is TRBV3-1 (or the pseudogene TRBV3-2), the J gene TRBJ1-4, with 9 bases aligning to TRBD1. CDR3 length: 14 residues. J gave up 5 bases and V 4 bases, and 2 bases lay outside the gene matches. Germline V gives CDR1 LGHDT, CDR2 YNNKEL (reference sequence). The CDR3 loop reads CASSRGTGNEKLFF. For the CDR3, the DNA is TGTGCCAGCAGCCGCGGGACAGGGAATGAAAAACTGTTTTTT.

This chain links TRBV6-1 with TRBJ2-7; 9 bases line up with TRBD1. Germline CDR1 and CDR2: MNHNS and SASEGT. This CDR3 spans 14 amino acids. V shed 6 bases, J shed 2 bases, and the junction held 5 bases outside the gene matches. CDR3 residues: CASRLTGGPYEQYF. CDR3 DNA: TGTGCCAGCAGACTCACAGGGGGCCCCTACGAGCAGTACTTC.

This clone has just a few counts. V gene TRBV13 combines with J gene TRBJ2-5; 10 bases are a match to TRBD2. The CDR3 is 15 residues long. Germline loops: CDR1 PRHDT, CDR2 FYEKMQ (reference sequence). Trimming at V came to 1 base and at J to 5 bases, leaving 4 bases not matched to a gene. CDR3 loop: CASSLASGGVETQYF. The DNA for the CDR3 is TGTGCCAGCAGCTTAGCTAGCGGGGGCGTGGAGACCCAGTACTTC.

The V gene is TRBV7-2, the J gene TRBJ1-1, with 10 nucleotides matching TRBD1. In germline, CDR1 is SGHTA, CDR2 FQGNSA. Germline trimming cut 11 bases from V and 7 bases from J; bases unmatched to any gene: 10. CDR3 length: 13 amino acids. CDR3 bases: TGTGCCGGCGAGACAGGGGGCTATGGTGAAGCTTTCTTT. This sequence encodes CAGETGGYGEAFF.

The CDR3 loop reads CASSLGTAAEAFF. CDR3 DNA: TGTGCCAGCAGCCTCGGGACAGCGGCTGAAGCTTTCTTT. V and J are TRBV7-9 and TRBJ1-1, with 7 positions matching TRBD1. Germline-derived CDR1 and CDR2 are SEHNR and FQNEAQ (reference sequence). The CDR3 loop spans 13 amino acids. With 5 bases clipped from V and 6 bases from J, the junction kept 6 bases outside the gene matches.

About this clone: This could be a read error, since a much larger clone is one nucleotide away. The chain has TRBV4-1 and TRBJ1-4, with D maybe TRBD1 (5 bases). Per germline, CDR1 MGHRA and CDR2 YSYEKL. This CDR3 has 16 residues. The CDR3 bases are TGCCCCAGCAGCCGCCTCGGAGGGGCCGACAATGAAAAACTGTTTTTT. The encoded protein is CPSSRLGGADNEKLFF.

This chain uses TRBV10-3 with TRBJ2-6; 7 bases are shared with TRBD2. Trimming cost V 6 bases and J 1 base; bases outside gene matches: 15. The CDR3 totals 19 residues. Germline V gene data show CDR1 as ENHRY and CDR2 as SYGVKD. The CDR3 reads CAIRPSSGGSRSGANVLTF. The CDR3 nucleotides are TGTGCCATCAGACCCTCCTCCGGCGGGAGCAGGTCTGGGGCCAACGTCCTGACTTTC.

This clone was observed a handful of times. This chain uses TRBV19 with TRBJ1-5; no clear D gene. This CDR3 has 12 amino acids. In germline, CDR1 is LNHDA, CDR2 SQIVND (reference sequence). Trimming stripped 5 bases from V and 5 bases from J, with 7 bases between. CDR3 coding DNA: TGTGCCAGTAGTCCTAGATATCAGCCCCAGCATTTT. This sequence encodes CASSPRYQPQHF.

The CDR3 loop is CASSLNEGTGELFF. The CDR3 DNA sequence: TGTGCCAGCAGCTTAAACGAGGGAACCGGGGAGCTGTTTTTT. The J gene is TRBJ2-2, the V gene TRBV7-2; possible D gene TRBD2, 5 bases. V was clipped by 2 bases and J by 5 bases, with 9 bases between them. Germline-derived CDR1 and CDR2 are SGHTA and FQGNSA. The CDR3 consists of 14 residues.

The rearrangement links TRBV5-1 to TRBJ1-1, with D unresolved. The CDR3 sequence is 12 residues long. Trimming stripped 7 bases from V and 2 bases from J, with 9 bases between. Germline CDR1 is SGHRS and CDR2 is YFSETQ. As DNA, the CDR3 is TGCGCCAGCGGGAGGTCCAACACTGAAGCTTTCTTT. Translation gives CASGRSNTEAFF.

On this clone itself: The junction does not match germline at one end; this may be a read error. The V call is TRBV7-7, the J call TRBJ2-5, with 8 positions matching TRBD1. Germline CDR1 is SSHAT and CDR2 is FNYEAQ (reference sequence). This CDR3 has 14 residues. In DNA form, the CDR3 reads TGTGCTAGCAGCGGCACAGGGGGCCAAGAGACCCAGTACTTC. Translating gives CASSGTGGQETQYF.

This clone was counted only a few times. The genes are TRBV4-2 and TRBJ2-1, with a tentative D call TRBD1 (6 bases). Germline assignment: CDR1 LGHNA and CDR2 YNFKEQ. Trimming took off 5 bases at V and 9 bases at J, with 17 bases between the two ends. This CDR3 region has 14 residues. CDR3 nucleotide sequence: TGTGCCAGCAGCTCAGGGGTGGGAGCCGCTGAGCAGTTCTTC. It yields the protein CASSSGVGAAEQFF.

The rearrangement links TRBV5-4 to TRBJ1-2; D uncertain. CDR3 length equals 17 residues. Trimming cost V 0 bases and J 4 bases, with 19 bases left between them. Per the germline V gene, CDR1 is SGHNT and CDR2 is YYREEE (reference sequence). The CDR3 region has the DNA TGTGCCAGCAGCTTGGGCTTTAGAGCTGGGCATCGCTATGGCTACACCTTC. It codes for CASSLGFRAGHRYGYTF.

V gene TRBV5-6 combines with J gene TRBJ1-6; possible D gene TRBD1, 5 bases. The CDR3 length is 15 residues. Trimming removed 0 bases from V and 10 bases from J, with 14 bases in between. CDR1 and CDR2 from the germline V gene are SGHDT and YYEEEE. CDR3 in amino acids: CASSLDPGRESPLHF. CDR3 nucleotide sequence: TGTGCCAGCAGCTTGGACCCAGGGAGGGAATCACCCCTCCACTTT.

The CDR3 protein is CASSRGQGNTGELFF. CDR3 DNA: TGTGCCAGCAGCCGGGGACAGGGAAACACCGGGGAGCTGTTTTTT. This rearrangement joins TRBV3-1 (or the pseudogene TRBV3-2) to TRBJ2-2; the match to TRBD1 covers 9 bases. Germline CDR1 and CDR2: LGHDT and YNNKEL (reference sequence). Unmatched junction bases numbered 2, after V lost 4 bases and J lost 2 bases. The CDR3 is 15 residues long.

This chain joins TRBV3-1 (or the pseudogene TRBV3-2) and TRBJ2-1; 10 positions match TRBD2. The J segment lost 7 bases and the V segment lost 4 bases, leaving 13 bases of the junction unmatched. The V gene's germline CDR1 is LGHDT and CDR2 YNNKEL (reference sequence). The CDR3 sequence is 17 residues long. The CDR3 DNA follows: TGTGCCAGCAGCCCAACCCAGGCTAGCGGGGGTAAAAATGAGCAGTTCTTC. Amino acids: CASSPTQASGGKNEQFF.

Only a few counts were recorded for this clone. The chain links TRBV28 to TRBJ1-2; the match to TRBD1 covers 11 bases. Losses at the gene ends were 2 bases for V and 7 bases for J; bases not matched to a gene: 9. Germline V gene data show CDR1 as MDHEN and CDR2 as SYDVKM. This CDR3 has 16 residues. The CDR3 region is CASSLIQRGQGGGYTF. In nucleotides, the CDR3 is TGTGCCAGCAGTTTAATTCAGCGGGGACAGGGGGGTGGCTACACCTTC.

This clone has just one count. The V call is TRBV2, the J call TRBJ2-7, with D tentatively TRBD2 (5 bases). Germline V gene sequence: CDR1 SNHLY, CDR2 FYNNEI. CDR3 length: 15 residues. V was trimmed by 5 bases and J by 6 bases, leaving 20 bases between them. CDR3 DNA sequence: TGTGCCAGCAGTTTACGGGGTCAGAAAATGAGCGAGCAGTACTTC. Translated, it gives CASSLRGQKMSEQYF.

This chain uses TRBV5-1 with TRBJ2-5; weak D call: TRBD1 (5 bases). V lost 4 bases to trimming and J lost 1 base, with 11 bases between them. Germline CDR1 and CDR2: SGHRS and YFSETQ. The length of the CDR3 is 14 residues. CDR3 protein: CASSLYRPQETQYF. The CDR3 coding sequence is TGCGCCAGCAGCCTATACAGGCCCCAAGAGACCCAGTACTTC.

The chain couples TRBV5-1 to TRBJ2-1, with a tentative D call TRBD2 (7 bases). Between the trimmed V and J ends, which lost 5 bases and 0 bases, there was a span of 15 bases. CDR1 is SGHRS, CDR2 YFSETQ, per germline. This CDR3 is 16 amino acids long. DNA of the CDR3: TGCGCCAGCAGAGAATCGGGGGGCAGCTCCTACAATGAGCAGTTCTTC. It specifies CASRESGGSSYNEQFF.

The genes are TRBV4-1 and TRBJ1-2; no clear D gene. V gave up 4 bases and J gave up 2 bases, with 11 bases separating them. This CDR3 has 14 residues. The germline CDR1 and CDR2 sequences are MGHRA and YSYEKL. This chain's CDR3 is CASSRTAGNYGYTF. The DNA of the CDR3 is TGCGCCAGCAGCCGTACGGCAGGAAACTATGGCTACACCTTC.